The next 26 T cell receptor beta chains were all read from a single sample in a study of cytomegalovirus exposure and HLA in healthy donors. PCR used 60 Vbeta primers and 13 Jbeta primers. Sequenced by immunoSEQ multiplex PCR; TCRdb stores in-frame clones only, minus some. The sample includes around 91,000 clones, around three quarters of them seen just once. Sequenced sample: PBMCs. The source is a woman aged 40 to 50 in good health and CMV-seropositive.

This clone was recorded a few times. The chain carries TRBV6-5 and TRBJ1-4; 10 bases line up with TRBD1. The trim removed 8 bases at V and 9 bases at J, leaving 3 bases unmatched. The germline V gene encodes CDR1 MNHEY and CDR2 SVGAGI. This CDR3 contains 12 residues. CDR3 nucleotides: TGTGCCAGCGGGACAGGGGTGAAAAAACTGTTTTTT. The encoded protein is CASGTGVKKLFF.

This clone was counted many times. The chain carries TRBV28 and TRBJ2-7; 12 nucleotides line up with TRBD2. Looked up from germline, CDR1 is MDHEN and CDR2 is SYDVKM. J was trimmed by 5 bases and V by 7 bases; bases with no gene match: 12. The CDR3 sequence is 16 residues long. The DNA for the CDR3 is TGTGCCAGCAAGTCTAGCGGGAGGGCCGGTAACCACGAGCAGTACTTC. Its protein product is CASKSSGRAGNHEQYF.

The rearrangement uses TRBV7-2 and TRBJ1-1; unclear D gene. This CDR3 has 13 amino acids. Trimming pared 5 bases from V and 1 base from J, leaving 8 bases between. Germline CDR1 reads SGHTA; CDR2 reads FQGNSA. The CDR3 region is CASSLTTNTEAFF. Written as DNA, the CDR3 is TGTGCCAGCAGCCTTACAACGAACACTGAAGCTTTCTTT.

This chain joins TRBV27 and TRBJ1-4; TRBD1 aligns across 9 bases. The junction had 6 bases not matched to a gene; V was cut back by 5 bases and J by 8 bases. CDR1 is MNHEY, CDR2 SMNVEV, per germline (reference sequence). This CDR3 has 14 amino acids. The CDR3 here is CASSRDRVTEKLFF. CDR3 sequence (DNA): TGTGCCAGCAGTCGGGACAGGGTGACGGAAAAACTGTTTTTT.

The chain recombines TRBV6-5 with TRBJ1-3, with 7 bases matching TRBD1. Per the germline V gene, CDR1 is MNHEY and CDR2 is SVGAGI. V dropped 0 bases and J dropped 3; count of bases not matched to a gene: 5. This CDR3 contains 16 residues. In DNA form, the CDR3 reads TGTGCCAGCAGTTACTCGGCAGGGGGTAGTGGAAACACCATATATTTT. It specifies CASSYSAGGSGNTIYF.

The rearrangement uses TRBV7-2 and TRBJ2-5; 9 bases are shared with TRBD2. The V gene end was trimmed by 5 bases and the J gene end by 2 bases; junction bases not matched to a gene: 9. CDR3 length equals 16 residues. Germline V lookup: CDR1 SGHTA, CDR2 FQGNSA. The CDR3 bases are TGTGCCAGCAGCCTAGGGATTCTAGCGGGGCAAGAGACCCAGTACTTC. Residues: CASSLGILAGQETQYF.

This clone occurred once. One end of the junction fails to match germline, which may point to a read error. The chain employs TRBV7-9 and TRBJ1-2, with D tentatively TRBD1 (6 bases). CDR3 size: 13 residues. Germline CDR1 and CDR2: SEHNR and FQNEAQ (reference sequence). CDR3 loop: CASSPRNLQGFPF. CDR3 coding DNA: TGTGCCAGCAGCCCCCGAAACTTACAGGGCTTCCCCTTC.

The chain joins TRBV7-8 to TRBJ1-4; D is ambiguous. CDR1 and CDR2 (germline): SGHVS, FQNEAQ. The CDR3 is made up of 13 amino acids. Trimming pared 2 bases from V and 8 bases from J, leaving 9 bases between. The CDR3 here is CASSLILSEKLFF. The CDR3 region has the DNA TGTGCCAGCAGCTTAATCCTCTCGGAAAAACTGTTTTTT.

This chain joins TRBV10-3 and TRBJ2-5, with 8 bases identical to TRBD2. The J call may be in error: the DNA end matches TRBJ2-7 better. Germline assignment: CDR1 ENHRY and CDR2 SYGVKD. The CDR3 extends over 14 amino acids. CDR3 sequence: CAISDSGAFYEQYF. In nucleotides, the CDR3 is TGTGCCATCAGTGATAGCGGGGCCTTTTACGAGCAGTACTTC.

The V and J genes are TRBV5-1 and TRBJ2-7, with TRBD2 matching over 8 bases. With V trimmed by 2 bases and J by 3 bases, 4 bases remained unmatched. CDR3 size: 14 residues. CDR1 is SGHRS, CDR2 YFSETQ, per germline. The CDR3 loop is CASSLSGSGYEQYF. In DNA, the CDR3 is TGCGCCAGCAGCTTAAGCGGGAGTGGCTACGAGCAGTACTTC.

The rearrangement links TRBV29-1 to TRBJ2-1; a possible D gene is TRBD2 (7 bases). V dropped 6 bases and J dropped 6 bases, with 18 bases sitting between them. Germline V lookup: CDR1 SQVTM, CDR2 ANQGSEA. The CDR3 loop spans 14 amino acids. The CDR3 here is CSVGGLAIPNEQFF. CDR3 DNA sequence: TGCAGCGTGGGGGGGCTAGCGATTCCCAATGAGCAGTTCTTC.

The J gene is TRBJ2-1, the V gene TRBV27; unclear D gene. The germline CDR1 and CDR2 sequences are MNHEY and SMNVEV (reference sequence). The CDR3 contains 12 residues. The germline V and J ends were trimmed by 5 bases and 5 bases, with 7 bases remaining between them. CDR3 sequence: CASSTLNNEQFF. DNA for the CDR3: TGTGCCAGCAGTACATTGAACAATGAGCAGTTCTTC.

The chain recombines TRBV7-6 with TRBJ2-7; the D is unclear. The CDR3 runs to 13 residues. Trimming removed 1 base from V and 2 bases from J, with 6 bases in between. CDR1 is SGHVS and CDR2 is FNYEAQ in the germline V gene. DNA for the CDR3: TGTGCCAGCAGCTTAGACAGAACCTACGAGCAGTACTTC. The encoded protein is CASSLDRTYEQYF.

The chain links TRBV2 to TRBJ2-5, with D tentatively TRBD2 (6 bases). CDR1 SNHLY and CDR2 FYNNEI come from the germline V gene. Between the trimmed V and J ends, which lost 7 bases and 5 bases, there was a span of 11 bases. The CDR3 has 12 amino acids. The chain's CDR3 is CASTGSSETQYF. CDR3 sequence (DNA): TGTGCCAGCACCGGGAGTAGTGAGACCCAGTACTTC.

The chain has TRBV28 and TRBJ2-7; 7 bases are a match to TRBD1. CDR1 is MDHEN and CDR2 is SYDVKM in the germline V gene. The CDR3 spans 14 residues. After removal of 7 bases from V and 0 bases from J, the junction contained 6 bases not matched to a gene. The CDR3 protein is CASTLGGTSYEQYF. The CDR3 DNA follows: TGTGCCAGCACCCTAGGGGGCACCTCCTACGAGCAGTACTTC.

This clone was recorded a few times. The chain carries TRBV5-6 and TRBJ2-7; 11 bases fit TRBD2. V shed 4 bases, J shed 2 bases, and the junction held 5 bases outside the gene matches. Per germline, CDR1 SGHDT and CDR2 YYEEEE. This CDR3 has 15 residues. The CDR3 DNA reads TGTGCCAGCAGCCCCGCTAGCGGGAGGCCCTACGAGCAGTACTTC. Translation gives CASSPASGRPYEQYF.

The table lists this clone with a few counts. The genes are TRBV4-1 and TRBJ2-7, with TRBD1 matching 11 bases. The CDR3 sequence is 14 residues long. Trimming at V came to 3 bases and at J to 3 bases, leaving 1 base not matched to a gene. From germline, CDR1 is MGHRA and CDR2 YSYEKL. CDR3 sequence (DNA): TGCGCCAGCAGCCAGGGACAGGGGGACTACGAGCAGTACTTC. Its protein product is CASSQGQGDYEQYF.

This sequence joins TRBV27 and TRBJ2-7; D unclear. This CDR3 comprises 13 residues. Germline V gene lookup returns CDR1 MNHEY and CDR2 SMNVEV (reference sequence). Trimming shortened V by 3 bases and J by 3 bases, and 9 bases separated the two germline ends. DNA for the CDR3: TGTGCCAGCAGTTTTGGCCGGGTCTACGAGCAGTACTTC. Translation: CASSFGRVYEQYF.

The V call is TRBV27, the J call TRBJ2-7, with D possibly matching TRBD1 (6 bases). This CDR3 spans 13 amino acids. The germline CDR1 and CDR2 sequences are MNHEY and SMNVEV (reference sequence). Between the trimmed V and J ends, which lost 2 bases and 2 bases, there was a span of 7 bases. The CDR3 here is CASSLEGAYEQYF. CDR3 bases: TGTGCCAGCAGTTTAGAGGGGGCCTACGAGCAGTACTTC.

The chain employs TRBV5-4 and TRBJ2-2, with 7 positions matching TRBD1. V lost 3 bases and J lost 6; bases outside the gene matches: 8. The CDR3 contains 15 residues. CDR1 is SGHNT, CDR2 YYREEE, per germline (reference sequence). CDR3 in amino acids: CASSYNRGWAGELFF. The DNA of the CDR3 is TGTGCCAGCAGCTATAACAGGGGCTGGGCCGGGGAGCTGTTTTTT.

This chain joins TRBV21-1 and TRBJ2-1; the listed D gene, TRBD2, was not tested against the DNA. TRBV21-1 is a pseudogene. The CDR3 has 17 residues. In nucleotides, the CDR3 is TGTGCCAGCAGCAAAGGGAGTGAGGGACTAGCCTACAATGAGCAGTTCTTC. It encodes CASSKGSEGLAYNEQFF.

The J gene is TRBJ2-1, the V gene TRBV27; D is possibly TRBD2 (6 bases). CDR1 and CDR2 from the germline V gene are MNHEY and SMNVEV (reference sequence). The V end lost 6 bases, the J end lost 12 bases, and 15 bases lay between the germline ends. The CDR3 runs 12 residues. DNA for the CDR3: TGTGCCAGCAGCCCAGAGGTGGGGGGGCAGTTCTTC. It yields the protein CASSPEVGGQFF.

The V and J genes are TRBV2 and TRBJ2-5; 7 nucleotides agree with TRBD1. CDR1 is SNHLY, CDR2 FYNNEI, per germline. The CDR3 totals 12 residues. Trimming at V came to 9 bases and at J to 1 base, leaving 2 bases not matched to a gene. The CDR3 region is CARGDSQETQYF. The CDR3 DNA is TGTGCCAGAGGGGACAGCCAAGAGACCCAGTACTTC.

This chain uses TRBV10-3 with TRBJ2-7, with 7 positions matching TRBD1. CDR1 is ENHRY, CDR2 SYGVKD, per germline. The CDR3 is 14 amino acids. The V and J ends lost 8 bases and 0 bases, in that order; junction bases with no gene match: 7. The chain's CDR3 is CAIPGTANSYEQYF. CDR3 DNA sequence: TGTGCCATCCCAGGGACAGCAAACTCCTACGAGCAGTACTTC.

Details on this clone: Other DNA sequences from this sample encode an identical CDR3 as well. The chain is built from TRBV10-1 and TRBJ1-1; 8 bases are shared with TRBD1. The V gene end was trimmed by 6 bases and the J gene end by 4 bases; junction bases not matched to a gene: 10. Germline V lookup: CDR1 WNHNN, CDR2 SYGVQD (reference sequence). The CDR3 is 15 residues long. CDR3 amino acids: CASRRQGRLSTEAFF. The DNA of the CDR3 is TGCGCCAGCAGACGACAGGGGCGGTTGAGCACTGAAGCTTTCTTT.

J is TRBJ1-1 and V is TRBV19; D possibly corresponds to TRBD1 (6 bases). V was pared by 5 bases and J by 0 bases, with 13 bases between. The germline gives CDR1 LNHDA, CDR2 SQIVND (reference sequence). This CDR3 has 15 amino acids. This CDR3 is CASSLSDSLNTEAFF. In DNA, the CDR3 is TGTGCCAGTAGTTTATCGGACAGCTTGAACACTGAAGCTTTCTTT. Variable domain in full (rest from reference TRBV19 and TRBJ1-1): DGGITQSPKYLFRKEGQNVTLSCEQNLNHDAMYWYRQDPGQGLRLIYYSQIVNDFQKGDIAEGYSVSREKKESFPLTVTSAQKNPTAFYLCASSLSDSLNTEAFFGQGTRLTVV.